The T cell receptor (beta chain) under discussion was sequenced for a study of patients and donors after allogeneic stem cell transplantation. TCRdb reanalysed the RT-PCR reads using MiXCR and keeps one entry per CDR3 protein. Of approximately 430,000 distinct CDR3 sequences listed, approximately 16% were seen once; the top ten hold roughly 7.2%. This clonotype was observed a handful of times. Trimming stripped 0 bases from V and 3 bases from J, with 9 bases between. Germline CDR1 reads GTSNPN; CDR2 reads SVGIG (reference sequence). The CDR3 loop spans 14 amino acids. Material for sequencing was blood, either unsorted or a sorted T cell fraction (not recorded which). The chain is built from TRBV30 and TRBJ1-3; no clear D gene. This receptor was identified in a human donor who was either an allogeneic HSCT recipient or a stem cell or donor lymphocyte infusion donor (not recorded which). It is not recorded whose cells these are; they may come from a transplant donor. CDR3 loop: CAWSVLAFGNTIYF. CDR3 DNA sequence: TGTGCCTGGAGTGTACTGGCTTTTGGAAACACCATATATTTT.